One sample yielded the 25 T cell receptor beta chains listed below, sequenced in a study of CD8+ T cells in alopecia areata. RNA was isolated and reverse transcribed to cDNA, the sequencing template. Produced via immunoSEQ multiplex PCR; TCRdb's table is partial and in-frame only. The table includes about 7,400 clones, roughly 60% detected once. Treatment meaning: oral pan-JAK inhibitor, 5-10 mg twice daily. Punch biopsies of lesional scalp, plus peripheral blood, were taken from alopecia areata patients. The sample in question was skin, obtained at week 4, from a patient treated with tofacitinib. The receptors were sampled from a human donor with alopecia areata.

The chain is built from TRBV27 and TRBJ2-7, with D possibly being TRBD1 (6 bases). Per germline, CDR1 MNHEY and CDR2 SMNVEV (reference sequence). The CDR3 length is 14 residues. V was trimmed by 4 bases and J by 7 bases, leaving 17 bases between them. DNA for the CDR3: TGTGCCAGCAGTTCTGGACTGGGTAGGGGGGAGCAGTACTTC. Amino acids: CASSSGLGRGEQYF.

This clone was counted between two and nine times. V gene TRBV4-2 combines with J gene TRBJ2-1; 11 bases fit TRBD2. Looked up from germline, CDR1 is LGHNA and CDR2 is YNFKEQ. The length of the CDR3 is 17 residues. J was trimmed by 2 bases and V by 0 bases; bases with no gene match: 3. DNA for the CDR3: TGTGCCAGCAGCCAAGATCTAGCGGGGGGCGCCTACAATGAGCAGTTCTTC. The encoded protein is CASSQDLAGGAYNEQFF.

The chain carries TRBV7-9 and TRBJ2-7, with D possibly TRBD2 on 5 matching bases. The CDR3 is 13 residues long. Trimming took off 4 bases at V and 5 bases at J, with 12 bases between the two ends. Germline CDR1 is SEHNR and CDR2 is FQNEAQ (reference sequence). CDR3 DNA: TGTGCCAGCAGCTCTCAACGGGGTCACGAGCAGTACTTC. Protein product: CASSSQRGHEQYF.

The V call is TRBV4-1, the J call TRBJ1-1; 10 positions match TRBD1. Germline V gene sequence: CDR1 MGHRA, CDR2 YSYEKL. V was clipped by 1 base and J by 1 base; unmatched bases: 6. The CDR3 spans 17 residues. Here the CDR3 DNA reads TGCGCCAGCAGCCAAGTAACTTGGGACAGGGGGAACACTGAAGCTTTCTTT. It is translated as CASSQVTWDRGNTEAFF.

V usage is TRBV4-1 and J usage is TRBJ2-3; D may be TRBD2 (6 bases). The CDR3 extends over 16 amino acids. From germline, CDR1 is MGHRA and CDR2 YSYEKL. Between the trimmed V and J ends, which lost 0 bases and 2 bases, there was a span of 12 bases. The CDR3 nucleotides read TGCGCCAGCAGCCAAGAGAGGCGGGGACCCACAGATACGCAGTATTTT. Protein: CASSQERRGPTDTQYF.

The gene calls are TRBV4-3 and TRBJ1-2; a possible D gene is TRBD1 (5 bases). V was trimmed by 6 bases and J by 2 bases, leaving 10 bases between them. Germline V lookup: CDR1 LGHNA, CDR2 YSLEER. The CDR3 loop spans 13 amino acids. The CDR3 sequence is CASRGTANYGYTF. The DNA for the CDR3 is TGCGCCAGCAGAGGGACGGCAAACTATGGCTACACCTTC.

CDR3 in DNA: TGTGCCAGCAGCTGGAGGGGACCAAAGAACACCGGGGAGCTGTTTTTT. Encoded protein: CASSWRGPKNTGELFF. V is TRBV7-9 and J is TRBJ2-2; a weak D match, TRBD2 (6 bases). The CDR3 runs 16 residues. Per the germline V gene, CDR1 is SEHNR and CDR2 is FQNEAQ (reference sequence). Trimming pared 4 bases from V and 1 base from J, leaving 13 bases between.

This chain connects TRBV30 to TRBJ1-1, with D uncertain. The CDR3 spans 11 residues. Germline CDR1 and CDR2: GTSNPN and SVGIG (reference sequence). V dropped 0 bases and J dropped 8 bases, with 7 bases sitting between them. In DNA form, the CDR3 reads TGTGCCTGGAGTGTACTTATAGAAGCTTTCTTT. It encodes CAWSVLIEAFF.

J is TRBJ2-1 and V is TRBV5-1, with 11 bases fitting TRBD2. The V gene end was trimmed by 5 bases and the J gene end by 1 base; junction bases not matched to a gene: 5. The CDR3 runs to 16 residues. CDR1 is SGHRS and CDR2 is YFSETQ in the germline V gene. CDR3 sequence reads: CASRDSGGVSYNEQFF. In DNA, the CDR3 is TGCGCCAGCAGGGATAGCGGGGGGGTATCCTACAATGAGCAGTTCTTC.

The gene calls are TRBV5-4 and TRBJ2-5, with D perhaps given as TRBD1 or TRBD2 (5 bases each). Per the germline V gene, CDR1 is SGHNT and CDR2 is YYREEE (reference sequence). The CDR3 sequence is 14 residues long. V was shortened by 0 bases and J by 1 base, with 7 bases between the two germline ends. The CDR3: CASSLVGRQETQYF. CDR3 in DNA: TGTGCCAGCAGCTTGGTGGGACGCCAAGAGACCCAGTACTTC. Combining the CDR3 with reference TRBV5-4 and TRBJ2-5 gives the whole variable domain ETGVTQSPTHLIKTRGQQVTLRCSSQSGHNTVSWYQQALGQGPQFIFQYYREEENGRGNFPPRFSGLQFPNYSSELNVNALELDDSALYLCASSLVGRQETQYFGPGTRLLVL.

The CDR3: CASSLAQGSFDSPLHF. CDR3 nucleotides: TGTGCCAGCAGCTTAGCGCAGGGGTCGTTCGATTCACCCCTCCACTTT. V usage is TRBV7-9 and J usage is TRBJ1-6; weak D call: TRBD1 (6 bases). Trimming stripped 0 bases from V and 8 bases from J, with 14 bases between. The CDR3 runs to 16 residues. CDR1 and CDR2 from the germline V gene are SEHNR and FQNEAQ (reference sequence).

There are a few counts of this clone. The sample has other DNA sequences that encode this CDR3 too. The chain combines TRBV18 with TRBJ1-2; TRBD1 might be the D (6 bases). CDR1 is KGHSH and CDR2 is LQKENI in the germline V gene. The CDR3 length is 18 residues. Trimming stripped 3 bases from V and 5 bases from J, with 25 bases between. CDR3 nucleotides: TGTGCCAGCTCACCGTCCGAAAATCTAGGGGGGGGGCGATATGGCTACACCTTC. Translation gives CASSPSENLGGGRYGYTF. The full variable domain, with the rest looked up from reference TRBV18 and TRBJ1-2, is NAGVMQNPRHLVRRRGQEARLRCSPMKGHSHVYWYRQLPEEGLKFMVYLQKENIIDESGMPKERFSAEFPKEGPSILRIQQVVRGDSAAYFCASSPSENLGGGRYGYTFGSGTRLTVV.

V usage is TRBV4-2 and J usage is TRBJ2-3; 10 bases match TRBD2. Germline V lookup: CDR1 LGHNA, CDR2 YNFKEQ. This CDR3 is built from 17 residues. The trim removed 2 bases at V and 5 bases at J, leaving 10 bases unmatched. CDR3 loop: CASSQWASGGAEDTQYF. In nucleotides, the CDR3 is TGTGCCAGCAGCCAATGGGCCAGCGGGGGGGCGGAAGATACGCAGTATTTT.

This chain joins TRBV5-1 and TRBJ2-3; 7 nucleotides align to TRBD2. CDR3 size: 18 residues. Germline trimming cut 4 bases from V and 6 bases from J; bases unmatched to any gene: 20. The germline CDR1 and CDR2 sequences are SGHRS and YFSETQ. The CDR3 region is CASSSVKWEGPLGDTQYF. The DNA for the CDR3 is TGCGCCAGCAGCAGTGTGAAGTGGGAGGGCCCTTTAGGGGATACGCAGTATTTT.

The chain has TRBV4-3 and TRBJ2-2; D not certain. Per the germline V gene, CDR1 is LGHNA and CDR2 is YSLEER. V was pared by 0 bases and J by 5 bases, with 10 bases between. There are 15 residues in the CDR3. CDR3 amino acids: CASSQEWPWTGELFF. CDR3 DNA: TGCGCCAGCAGCCAAGAATGGCCGTGGACCGGGGAGCTGTTTTTT.

This sequence joins TRBV7-2 and TRBJ2-7; the D gene could be TRBD1 or TRBD2 (5 bases each). Germline V gives CDR1 SGHTA, CDR2 FQGNSA. The CDR3 covers 15 residues. Trimming took off 4 bases at V and 7 bases at J, with 20 bases between the two ends. Here the CDR3 reads CASSSSTGARGEQYF. CDR3 sequence (DNA): TGTGCCAGCAGCTCTTCAACCGGGGCACGAGGAGAGCAGTACTTC.

This chain joins TRBV27 and TRBJ1-4; 9 positions match TRBD1. Germline-derived CDR1 and CDR2 are MNHEY and SMNVEV (reference sequence). The ends lost 4 bases at V and 5 bases at J; junction bases unmatched: 5. This CDR3 spans 15 amino acids. CDR3 region: CASSSTGTGNEKLFF. The CDR3 DNA reads as TGTGCCAGCAGTTCAACCGGGACAGGGAATGAAAAACTGTTTTTT.

This chain joins TRBV5-6 and TRBJ2-3; maybe TRBD2 (7 bases). V lost 7 bases and J 0 bases, leaving 15 bases between the germline ends. The CDR3 spans 15 residues. Germline V gene data show CDR1 as SGHDT and CDR2 as YYEEEE. This chain's CDR3 is CASYQGGGSTDTQYF. The CDR3 nucleotides are TGTGCCAGCTACCAAGGGGGGGGGAGCACAGATACGCAGTATTTT.

This chain joins TRBV4-1 and TRBJ2-3; D not certain. This CDR3 has 14 amino acids. V lost 1 base and J lost 2, with 7 bases in between. CDR1 and CDR2 from the germline V gene are MGHRA and YSYEKL. The DNA of the CDR3 is TGCGCCAGCAGCCAAGTTACCGACACAGATACGCAGTATTTT. It is translated as CASSQVTDTDTQYF.

The J gene is TRBJ2-3, the V gene TRBV7-2; TRBD2 might be the D (6 bases). The CDR3 has 14 residues. The V gene's germline CDR1 is SGHTA and CDR2 FQGNSA. Trimming stripped 0 bases from V and 5 bases from J, with 9 bases between. The CDR3, as DNA: TGTGCCAGCAGCTTAGCGGGGGGTGTAGATACGCAGTATTTT. Encoded protein: CASSLAGGVDTQYF.

This clone was observed a few times. This CDR3 is also generated by other DNA sequences in the sample. DNA of the CDR3: TGTGCCAGTAGTATATCGGGACAGGGAACCTACGAGCAGTACTTC. This translates into CASSISGQGTYEQYF. The chain is built from TRBV19 and TRBJ2-7, with 9 nucleotides matching TRBD1. The V and J ends lost 2 bases and 2 bases, in that order; junction bases with no gene match: 4. CDR1 is LNHDA, CDR2 SQIVND, per germline (reference sequence). The CDR3 consists of 15 residues.

The genes are TRBV27 and TRBJ2-1; 8 bases match TRBD2. Per germline, CDR1 MNHEY and CDR2 SMNVEV (reference sequence). The CDR3 sequence is 17 residues long. V dropped 3 bases and J dropped 0; count of bases not matched to a gene: 7. The CDR3 DNA reads as TGTGCCAGCAGTTTGGGGGTTAGCGGGGCCTCCTACAATGAGCAGTTCTTC. Translating gives CASSLGVSGASYNEQFF.

The chain recombines TRBV10-3 with TRBJ2-2; no clear D gene. The CDR3 contains 12 residues. The V gene lost 7 bases and the J gene lost 6 bases, with 9 bases spanning the gap. Germline values: CDR1 ENHRY, CDR2 SYGVKD. The CDR3 DNA reads TGTGCCATCACGAGCGTGCCCGGGGAGCTGTTTTTT. Encoded protein: CAITSVPGELFF.

The chain uses TRBV15 and TRBJ2-3; 7 nucleotides agree with TRBD1. The ends lost 0 bases at V and 4 bases at J; junction bases unmatched: 7. Germline CDR1 and CDR2: LNHNV and YYDKDF (reference sequence). The CDR3 spans 16 residues. The CDR3 DNA reads TGTGCCACCAGCAGAGATAGACAGGGTGGCGCAGATACGCAGTATTTT. It is translated as CATSRDRQGGADTQYF.

CDR3: CASSPPRSGEQFF. The CDR3, as DNA: TGTGCCAGCTCACCCCCCCGGTCCGGTGAGCAGTTCTTC. V and J are TRBV18 and TRBJ2-1, with unresolved D. This CDR3 region has 13 residues. Germline V gene data show CDR1 as KGHSH and CDR2 as LQKENI. Trimming took off 3 bases at V and 9 bases at J, with 12 bases between the two ends.